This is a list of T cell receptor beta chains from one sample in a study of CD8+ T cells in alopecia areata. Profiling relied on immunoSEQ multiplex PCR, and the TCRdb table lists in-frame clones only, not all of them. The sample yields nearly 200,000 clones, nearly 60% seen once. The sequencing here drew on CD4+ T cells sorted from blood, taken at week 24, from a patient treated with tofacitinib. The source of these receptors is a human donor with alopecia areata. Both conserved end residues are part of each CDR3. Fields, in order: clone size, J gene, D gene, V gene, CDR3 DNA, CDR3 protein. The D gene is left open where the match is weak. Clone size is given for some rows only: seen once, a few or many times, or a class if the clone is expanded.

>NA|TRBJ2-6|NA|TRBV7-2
TGTGCCAGCAGCCGAAACTCTGGGGCCAACGTCCTGACTTTC
CASSRNSGANVLTF
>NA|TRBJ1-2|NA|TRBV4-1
TGCGCCAGCAGCCAAGATCAGGGGAGCGACTATGGCTACACCTTC
CASSQDQGSDYGYTF
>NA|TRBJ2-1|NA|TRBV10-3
TGTGCCATCAATTCGGGGCCCAATGAGCAGTTCTTC
CAINSGPNEQFF
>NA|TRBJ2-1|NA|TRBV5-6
TGTGCCAGCAGACCAGACTACTCTAAGAGGGATGAGCAGTTCTTC
CASRPDYSKRDEQFF
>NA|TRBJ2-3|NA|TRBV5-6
TGTGCCAGCAGCTGGGACACAGATACGCAGTATTTT
CASSWDTDTQYF
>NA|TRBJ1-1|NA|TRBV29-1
TGCAGTGTACAGGGGAACACTGAAGCTTTCTTT
CSVQGNTEAFF
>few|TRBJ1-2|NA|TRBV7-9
TGTGCCAGCAGCCCGGACAGTAACTATGGCTACACCTTC
CASSPDSNYGYTF
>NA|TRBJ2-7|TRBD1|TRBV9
TGTGCCAGCAGCGTAGAATCACAGGGGGTCGAGCAGTACTTC
CASSVESQGVEQYF
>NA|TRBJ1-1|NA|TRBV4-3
TGCGCCAGCAGCCAAGATTTGGCCGGGGGACGGACTGAAGCTTTCTTT
CASSQDLAGGRTEAFF
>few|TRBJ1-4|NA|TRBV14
TGTGCCAGCAGCCAACTTACAGGGACAAGCGAAAAACTGTTTTTT
CASSQLTGTSEKLFF
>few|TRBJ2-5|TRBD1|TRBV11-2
TGTGCCAGCAGCTTTGACAGGGTGTGGAACCAGTACTTC
CASSFDRVWNQYF
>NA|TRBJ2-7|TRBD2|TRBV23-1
TGCGCCAGCACTCCGGGACTAGTTGTCTACGAGCAGTACTTC
CASTPGLVVYEQYF
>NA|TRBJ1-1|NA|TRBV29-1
TGCAGCGTTGAGAGGGGGTTCACTGAAGCTTTCTTT
CSVERGFTEAFF
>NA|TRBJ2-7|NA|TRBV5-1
TGCGCCAGCAGTTTGGACCGGTACGAGCAGTACTTC
CASSLDRYEQYF
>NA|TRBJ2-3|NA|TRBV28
TGTGCCAGCAGTTACCTCGCACCCCAGGATACGCAGTATTTT
CASSYLAPQDTQYF
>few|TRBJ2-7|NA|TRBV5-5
TGTGCCAGCAGCCTCGAGGGGTCTTCAGTTGGCGAGCAGTACTTC
CASSLEGSSVGEQYF
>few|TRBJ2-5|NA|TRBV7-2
TGTGCCAGCAGCTTAATGGGGATCCTACAAGAGACCCAGTACTTC
CASSLMGILQETQYF
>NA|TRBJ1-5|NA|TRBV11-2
TGTGCCAGCAGCTTAGATCCCAGGGGAAGGGCCCAGCATTTT
CASSLDPRGRAQHF
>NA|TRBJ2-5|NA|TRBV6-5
TGTGCCAGCAGTTACTCGCATGGGGGAGAGACCCAGTACTTC
CASSYSHGGETQYF
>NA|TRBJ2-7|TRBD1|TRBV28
TGTGCCAGCAGACCCCAGACAGGGGGCCGCCACTACGAGCAGTACTTC
CASRPQTGGRHYEQYF
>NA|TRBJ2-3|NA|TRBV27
TGTGCCAGCAGTTTACGGTTCACAGATACGCAGTATTTT
CASSLRFTDTQYF
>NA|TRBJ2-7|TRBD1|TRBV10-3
TGTGCCATCAGTGAACAGGGGGCGTCTTACGAGCAGTACTTC
CAISEQGASYEQYF
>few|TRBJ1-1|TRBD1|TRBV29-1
TGCAGCGCAGGGACAGCCTTGAACACTGAAGCTTTCTTT
CSAGTALNTEAFF
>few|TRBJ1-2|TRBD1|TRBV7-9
TGTGCCAGCAGCCCGAGTGGGACAGTAATTGATGGCTACACCTTC
CASSPSGTVIDGYTF
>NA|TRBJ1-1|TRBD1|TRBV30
TGTGCCTGGGGGACAGAATCCACTGAAGCTTTCTTT
CAWGTESTEAFF
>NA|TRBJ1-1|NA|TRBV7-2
TGTGCCAGCGCCAGGGATAGGTACACTGAAGCTTTCTTT
CASARDRYTEAFF
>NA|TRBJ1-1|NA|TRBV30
TGTGCCGCGGAGAGGAACACTGAAGCTTTCTTT
CAAERNTEAFF
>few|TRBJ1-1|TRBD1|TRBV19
TGTGCCAGTAGTTCTCGACAGGGACGGAGCACTGAAGCTTTCTTT
CASSSRQGRSTEAFF
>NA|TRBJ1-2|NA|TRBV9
TGTGCCAGCAGCCGGGCGGGGCAGGAAGGGGACTATGGCTACACCTTC
CASSRAGQEGDYGYTF
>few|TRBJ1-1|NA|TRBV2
TGTGCCAGCAGTGAATATAGGGTGATGAACACTGAAGCTTTCTTT
CASSEYRVMNTEAFF
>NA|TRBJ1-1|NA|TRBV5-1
TGCGCCAGCTCCCGCGAGGTGTTCAGGTCGAACACTGAAGCTTTCTTT
CASSREVFRSNTEAFF
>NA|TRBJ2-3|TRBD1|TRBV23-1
TGCGCCAGCAGTCAATCCCAGTTTGCAAGGGGGCTTAGCACAGATACGCAGTATTTT
CASSQSQFARGLSTDTQYF
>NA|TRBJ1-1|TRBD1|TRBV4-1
TGCGCCAGCAGCCGCGACAGGGGGTCGAACACTGAAGCTTTCTTT
CASSRDRGSNTEAFF
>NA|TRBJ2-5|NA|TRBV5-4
TGTGCCAGCAGCTTGGACAGGGCGGGCCTCCAAGAGACCCAGTACTTC
CASSLDRAGLQETQYF
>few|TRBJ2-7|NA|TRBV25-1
TGTGCCAGCACACGGGCAGGGAGCTACGAGCAGTACTTC
CASTRAGSYEQYF
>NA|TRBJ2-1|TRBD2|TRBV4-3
TGCGCCAGCAGCCACGATATCGAGGGACTAGCGGAGTATTTCTCCTACAATGAGCAGTTCTTC
CASSHDIEGLAEYFSYNEQFF
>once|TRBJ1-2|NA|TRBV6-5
TGTGCCAGCAGTGAGCAGGGAAACTATGGCTACACCTTC
CASSEQGNYGYTF
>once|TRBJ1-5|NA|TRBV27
TGTGCCAGCAGAAGTACAGGGACTATTCAGCCCCAGCATTTT
CASRSTGTIQPQHF
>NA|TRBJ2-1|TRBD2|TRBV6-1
TGTGCCAGCAGTGTAATCCTAGCGGGAGGGCCTGGTGAATACAATGAGCAGTTCTTC
CASSVILAGGPGEYNEQFF
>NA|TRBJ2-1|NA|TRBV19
TGTGCCAGTAGTATAAGCGGAACACCCCAGGTAAACAATGAGCAGTTCTTC
CASSISGTPQVNNEQFF
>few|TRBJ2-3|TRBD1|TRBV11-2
TGTGCCAGCAGCCTGGACAGGGAAGATACGCAGTATTTT
CASSLDREDTQYF
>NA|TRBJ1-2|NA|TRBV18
TGTGCCAGCTCACCATCTTTACGGGACTATGGCTACACCTTC
CASSPSLRDYGYTF
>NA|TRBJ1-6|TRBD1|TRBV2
TGTGCCAGCAGTACAACCGGGACAGGGCTTTCACCCCTCCACTTT
CASSTTGTGLSPLHF
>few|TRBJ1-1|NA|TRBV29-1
TGCAGCGGGGGACATTCGAGCACTGAAGCTTTCTTT
CSGGHSSTEAFF
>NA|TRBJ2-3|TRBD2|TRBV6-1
TGTGCCAGCAGTGAATTGCTCGGCGGGAGAGATACGCAGTATTTT
CASSELLGGRDTQYF
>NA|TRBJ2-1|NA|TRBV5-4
TGTGCCAGCAGCTTGGAAGGAGGGGCCTACAATGAGCAGTTCTTC
CASSLEGGAYNEQFF
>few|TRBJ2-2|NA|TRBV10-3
TGTGCCATCAGTGGAGGTAGCGGCACCCCGGGGGAGCTGTTTTTT
CAISGGSGTPGELFF
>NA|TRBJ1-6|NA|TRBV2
TGTGCCAGCAAGGCAGATCATAATTCACCCCTCCACTTT
CASKADHNSPLHF
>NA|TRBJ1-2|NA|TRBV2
TGTGCCACCTCAACTAGGACTAACTATGGCTACACCTTC
CATSTRTNYGYTF
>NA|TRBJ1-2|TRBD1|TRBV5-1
TGCGCCAGCAGCTTAGGGGGCCCCCATGGCTACACCTTC
CASSLGGPHGYTF
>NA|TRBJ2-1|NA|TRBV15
TGTGCCACCAGCAGAGCTAGGTCAACGGGGTGGGATGAGCAGTTCTTC
CATSRARSTGWDEQFF